This entry lists 10 T cell receptor beta chains sequenced from one sample in a study of T cells in Graves' hyperthyroidism and ophthalmopathy. Amplified TCR beta CDR3 regions came from RNA transcripts. The HTBI primer set was used in a first-round RT-PCR of the TCR CDR3. MiXCR, applied by TCRdb to the multiplex PCR reads, yields one record per CDR3 protein. Of 490,000 or so distinct CDR3 sequences listed, roughly 22% are singletons. The sequencing input was blood. All receptors derive from a woman in her seventies with Graves' ophthalmopathy.

This clonotype has just a few counts. The rearrangement uses TRBV27 and TRBJ2-1; no clear D gene. V was shortened by 7 bases and J by 4 bases, with 17 bases between the two germline ends. This CDR3 spans 15 amino acids. The germline gives CDR1 MNHEY, CDR2 SMNVEV (reference sequence). The CDR3 sequence: CASTRPRGGYNEQFF. As DNA, the CDR3 is TGTGCCAGCACTCGCCCGAGAGGTGGATACAATGAGCAGTTCTTC.

This clonotype has at least ten counts. The J gene is TRBJ2-3, the V gene TRBV28, with D unclear. V lost 5 bases and J lost 0, with 12 bases in between. Germline-derived CDR1 and CDR2 are MDHEN and SYDVKM. This CDR3 has 15 residues. The DNA of the CDR3 is TGTGCCAGCAGTCATCGGGTCTCTAGCACAGATACGCAGTATTTT. Protein: CASSHRVSSTDTQYF.

The chain carries TRBV10-3 and TRBJ2-5; TRBD1 might be the D (5 bases). This CDR3 contains 13 residues. CDR1 is ENHRY, CDR2 SYGVKD, per germline. V was cut by 10 bases and J by 3 bases, with 15 bases left in between. In nucleotides, the CDR3 is TGTGCCACAAAGGCGGACATGAAAGAGACCCAGTACTTC. This sequence encodes CATKADMKETQYF.

This clonotype was seen only a few times. V gene TRBV7-3 combines with J gene TRBJ1-2, with TRBD1 matching 8 bases. The V gene's germline CDR1 is SGHTA and CDR2 FQGTGA. With V trimmed by 5 bases and J by 3 bases, 5 bases remained unmatched. The CDR3 contains 14 residues. CDR3 in DNA: TGTGCCAGCAGCGACGGACAGGGCGACTATGGCTACACCTTC. Encoded protein: CASSDGQGDYGYTF.

This clonotype has ten or more counts. The V gene is TRBV7-2, the J gene TRBJ1-5; weak D call: TRBD1 (6 bases). The V and J ends lost 5 bases and 3 bases respectively, with 11 bases between them. Germline assignment: CDR1 SGHTA and CDR2 FQGNSA. The CDR3 spans 14 residues. CDR3: CASSRTGPNQPQHF. The CDR3 coding sequence is TGTGCCAGCAGCCGTACAGGGCCCAATCAGCCCCAGCATTTT.

The J gene is TRBJ2-3, the V gene TRBV7-9, with 11 bases that match TRBD2. The CDR3 has 21 residues. Germline V gene lookup returns CDR1 SEHNR and CDR2 FQNEAQ (reference sequence). V was pared by 1 base and J by 0 bases, with 15 bases of the junction left unmatched. CDR3 nucleotide sequence: TGTGCCAGCAGCTTAGAATTGGCTAGCGGGAGGAGTAGGGCCAGCACAGATACGCAGTATTTT. Translation: CASSLELASGRSRASTDTQYF.

This clonotype was seen repeatedly, ten times or more. V is TRBV7-2 and J is TRBJ2-5; no firm D call. CDR3 length equals 11 residues. Germline CDR1 reads SGHTA; CDR2 reads FQGNSA. The germline V and J ends were trimmed by 1 base and 9 bases, with 6 bases remaining between them. The CDR3 sequence: CASSLDRAQYF. DNA for the CDR3: TGTGCCAGCAGCTTAGATCGTGCCCAGTACTTC.

V and J are TRBV7-8 and TRBJ1-3; 10 nucleotides agree with TRBD1. CDR1 is SGHVS, CDR2 FQNEAQ, per germline. J gave up 8 bases and V 6 bases, and 10 bases lay outside the gene matches. The CDR3 loop spans 15 amino acids. Here the CDR3 reads CASSPWTGGVDTIYF. CDR3 nucleotide sequence: TGTGCCAGCAGTCCTTGGACAGGGGGGGTGGACACCATATATTTT.

This clonotype has ten or more counts. This chain links TRBV6-2 or TRBV6-3 with TRBJ2-7, with 10 bases that match TRBD1. This CDR3 has 23 residues. Germline CDR1 and CDR2: MNHEY and SVGEGT. V shed 0 bases and J 0 bases; nucleotides not matched to a gene: 23. The CDR3 spells CASSYSIETGGDSGRSNSYEQYF. CDR3 DNA: TGTGCCAGCAGTTACTCGATCGAGACAGGGGGCGATTCTGGTCGTTCGAACTCCTACGAGCAGTACTTC.

This clonotype was seen a few times. The chain recombines TRBV5-1 with TRBJ2-1; possible D gene TRBD1, 5 bases. Germline V gives CDR1 SGHRS, CDR2 YFSETQ. Trimming shortened V by 0 bases and J by 3 bases, and 16 bases separated the two germline ends. The CDR3 length is 17 residues. The DNA for the CDR3 is TGCGCCAGCAGCTTGGATGAACAGGCAGCCTACTACAATGAGCAGTTCTTC. Its protein product is CASSLDEQAAYYNEQFF.